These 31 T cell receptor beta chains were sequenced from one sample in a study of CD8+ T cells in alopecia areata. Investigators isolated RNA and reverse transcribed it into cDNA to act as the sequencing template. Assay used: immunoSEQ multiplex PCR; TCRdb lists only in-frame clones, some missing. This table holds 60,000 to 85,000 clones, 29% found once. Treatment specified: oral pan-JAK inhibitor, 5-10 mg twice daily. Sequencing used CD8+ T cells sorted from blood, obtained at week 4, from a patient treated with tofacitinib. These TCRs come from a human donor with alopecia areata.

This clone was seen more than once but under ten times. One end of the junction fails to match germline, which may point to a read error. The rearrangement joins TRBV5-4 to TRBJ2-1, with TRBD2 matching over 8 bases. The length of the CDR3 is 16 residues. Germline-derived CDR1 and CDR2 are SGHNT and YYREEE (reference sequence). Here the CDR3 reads CASSAAHGRDYSEQFF. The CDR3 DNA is TGTGCCAGCAGCGCGGCCCACGGGAGGGATTACAGTGAGCAGTTCTTC.

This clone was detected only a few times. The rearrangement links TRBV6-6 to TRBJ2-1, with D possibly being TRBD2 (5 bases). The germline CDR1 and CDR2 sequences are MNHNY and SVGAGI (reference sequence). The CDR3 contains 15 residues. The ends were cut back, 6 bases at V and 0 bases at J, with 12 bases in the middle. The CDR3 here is CASSMSGSSYNEQFF. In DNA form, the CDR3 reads TGTGCCAGCAGCATGAGTGGGAGCTCCTACAATGAGCAGTTCTTC.

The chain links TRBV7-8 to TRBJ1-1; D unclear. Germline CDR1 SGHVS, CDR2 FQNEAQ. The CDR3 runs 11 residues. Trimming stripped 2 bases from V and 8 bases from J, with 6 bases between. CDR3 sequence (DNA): TGTGCCAGCAGCTTATCCTCGGAAGCTTTCTTT. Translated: CASSLSSEAFF.

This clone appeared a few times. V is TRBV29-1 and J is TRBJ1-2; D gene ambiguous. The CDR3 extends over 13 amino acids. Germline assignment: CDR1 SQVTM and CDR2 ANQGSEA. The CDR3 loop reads CSIGREANYGYTF. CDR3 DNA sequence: TGCTCTATCGGACGGGAAGCTAACTATGGCTACACCTTC.

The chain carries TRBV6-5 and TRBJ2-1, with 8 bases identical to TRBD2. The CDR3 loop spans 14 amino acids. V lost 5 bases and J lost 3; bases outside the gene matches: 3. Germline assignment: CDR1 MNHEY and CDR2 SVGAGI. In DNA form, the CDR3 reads TGTGCCAGCAGTCCTAGCGGGTTCTACAATGAGCAGTTCTTC. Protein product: CASSPSGFYNEQFF.

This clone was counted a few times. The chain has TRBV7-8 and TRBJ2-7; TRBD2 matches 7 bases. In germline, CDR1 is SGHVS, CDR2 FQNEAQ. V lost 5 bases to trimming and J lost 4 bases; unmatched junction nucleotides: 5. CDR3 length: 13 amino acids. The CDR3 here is CASSPAGLYEQYF. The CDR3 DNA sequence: TGTGCCAGCAGCCCAGCGGGACTGTACGAGCAGTACTTC.

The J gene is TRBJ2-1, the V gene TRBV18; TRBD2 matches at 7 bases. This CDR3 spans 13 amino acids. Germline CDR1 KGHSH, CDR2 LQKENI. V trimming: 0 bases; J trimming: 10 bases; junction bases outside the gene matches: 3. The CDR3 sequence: CASSPPYGREQFF. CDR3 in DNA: TGTGCCAGCTCACCACCGTACGGGAGGGAGCAGTTCTTC.

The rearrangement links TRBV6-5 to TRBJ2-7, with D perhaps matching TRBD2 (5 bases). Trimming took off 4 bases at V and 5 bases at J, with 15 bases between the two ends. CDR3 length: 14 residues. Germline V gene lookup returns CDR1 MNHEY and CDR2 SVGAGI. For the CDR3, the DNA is TGTGCCAGCAGTTCATCGGGGAGACTAAACGAGCAGTACTTC. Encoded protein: CASSSSGRLNEQYF.

CDR3 protein: CASTRQQETQYF. The CDR3 nucleotides read TGTGCCAGCACCCGGCAGCAAGAGACCCAGTACTTC. J is TRBJ2-5 and V is TRBV11-2; D unresolved. The germline V gene encodes CDR1 SGHAT and CDR2 FQNNGV. The CDR3 consists of 12 residues. Trimming removed 7 bases at V and 2 bases at J, with 8 bases between.

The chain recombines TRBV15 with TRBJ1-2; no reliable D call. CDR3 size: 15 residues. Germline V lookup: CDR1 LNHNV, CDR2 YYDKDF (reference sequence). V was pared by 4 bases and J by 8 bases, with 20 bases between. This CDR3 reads CATSTLDRGLGGYTF. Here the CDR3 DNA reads TGTGCCACCAGCACCCTGGACCGCGGCCTGGGGGGCTACACCTTC.

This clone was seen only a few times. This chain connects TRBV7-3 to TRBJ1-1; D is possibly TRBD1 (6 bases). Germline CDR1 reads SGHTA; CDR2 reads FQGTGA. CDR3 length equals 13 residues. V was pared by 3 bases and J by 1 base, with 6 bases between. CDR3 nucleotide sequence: TGTGCCAGCAGCTTGGGACAGAACACTGAAGCTTTCTTT. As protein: CASSLGQNTEAFF.

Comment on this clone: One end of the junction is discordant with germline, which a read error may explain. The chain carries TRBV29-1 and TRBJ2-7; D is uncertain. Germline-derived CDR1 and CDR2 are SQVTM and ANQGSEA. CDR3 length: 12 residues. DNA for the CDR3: TGCAGCGTTGAAGGAGACTCCGACGAGCAGTACTTC. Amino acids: CSVEGDSDEQYF.

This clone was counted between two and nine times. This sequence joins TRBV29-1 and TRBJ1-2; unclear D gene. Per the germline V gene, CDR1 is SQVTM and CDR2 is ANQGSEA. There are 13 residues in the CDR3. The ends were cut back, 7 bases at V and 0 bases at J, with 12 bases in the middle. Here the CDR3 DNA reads TGCAGCGCCCGAGCCGGGACTAACTATGGCTACACCTTC. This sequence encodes CSARAGTNYGYTF.

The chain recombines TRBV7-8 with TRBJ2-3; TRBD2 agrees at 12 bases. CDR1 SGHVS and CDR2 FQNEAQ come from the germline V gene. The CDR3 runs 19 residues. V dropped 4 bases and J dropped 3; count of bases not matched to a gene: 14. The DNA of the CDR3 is TGTGCCAGCAGCTACCGCCGTCCCGGGACTAGCGGGTATACAGATACGCAGTATTTT. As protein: CASSYRRPGTSGYTDTQYF.

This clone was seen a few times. CDR3 nucleotide sequence: TGTGCCTGGGACAGGGGGGGATCTGAAGCTTTCTTT. Its protein product is CAWDRGGSEAFF. The chain combines TRBV30 with TRBJ1-1, with 9 bases identical to TRBD1. CDR1 and CDR2 from the germline V gene are GTSNPN and SVGIG (reference sequence). The CDR3 is 12 residues long. The V segment lost 5 bases and the J segment 6 bases; nucleotides outside the gene matches: 4.

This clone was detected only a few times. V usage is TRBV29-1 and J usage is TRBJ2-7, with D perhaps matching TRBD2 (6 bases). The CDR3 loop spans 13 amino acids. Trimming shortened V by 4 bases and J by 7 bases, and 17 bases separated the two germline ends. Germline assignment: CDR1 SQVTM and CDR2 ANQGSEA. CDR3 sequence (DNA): TGCAGCGTTGGCCCGAATACAAGCGGGGAGCAGTACTTC. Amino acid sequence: CSVGPNTSGEQYF.

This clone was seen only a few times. CDR3: CASSLSSYEQYF. The CDR3 DNA reads TGTGCCAGCAGCCTCAGCTCCTACGAGCAGTACTTC. V gene TRBV7-9 combines with J gene TRBJ2-7; unclear D gene. The CDR3 has 12 residues. The V end lost 5 bases, the J end lost 0 bases, and 5 bases lay between the germline ends. Germline V gene lookup returns CDR1 SEHNR and CDR2 FQNEAQ (reference sequence).

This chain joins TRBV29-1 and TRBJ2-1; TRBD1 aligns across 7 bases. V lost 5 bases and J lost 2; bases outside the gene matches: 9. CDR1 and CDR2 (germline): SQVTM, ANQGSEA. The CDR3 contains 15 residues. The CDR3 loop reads CSVTSDRVPYNEQFF. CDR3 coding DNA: TGCAGCGTTACCTCTGACAGGGTGCCCTACAATGAGCAGTTCTTC.

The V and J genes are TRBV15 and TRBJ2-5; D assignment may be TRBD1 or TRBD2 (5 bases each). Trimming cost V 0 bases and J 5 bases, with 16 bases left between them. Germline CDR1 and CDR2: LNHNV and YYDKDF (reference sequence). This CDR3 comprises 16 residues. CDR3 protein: CATSRDSGRERETQYF. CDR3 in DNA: TGTGCCACCAGCAGAGATTCGGGCAGGGAGAGGGAGACCCAGTACTTC.

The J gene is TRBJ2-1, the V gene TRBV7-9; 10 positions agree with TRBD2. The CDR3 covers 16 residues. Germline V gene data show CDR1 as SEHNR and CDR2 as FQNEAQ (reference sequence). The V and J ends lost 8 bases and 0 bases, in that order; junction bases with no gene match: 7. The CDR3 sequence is CASSSLAGGSYNEQFF. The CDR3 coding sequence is TGTGCCAGCTCGTCCTTAGCGGGAGGCTCCTACAATGAGCAGTTCTTC.

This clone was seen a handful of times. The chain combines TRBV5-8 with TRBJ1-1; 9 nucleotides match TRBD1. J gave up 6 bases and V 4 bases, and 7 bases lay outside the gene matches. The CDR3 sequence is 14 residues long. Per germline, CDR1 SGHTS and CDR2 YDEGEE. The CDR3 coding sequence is TGTGCCAGCAGCCCAGGGACAGGGACCTCTGAAGCTTTCTTT. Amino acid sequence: CASSPGTGTSEAFF.

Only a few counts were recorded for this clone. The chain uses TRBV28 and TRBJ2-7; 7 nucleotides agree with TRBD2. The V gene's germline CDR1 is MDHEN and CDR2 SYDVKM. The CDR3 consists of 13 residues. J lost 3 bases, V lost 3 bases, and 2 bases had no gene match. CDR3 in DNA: TGTGCCAGCAGTTTCGGCGGGAGCTACGAGCAGTACTTC. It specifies CASSFGGSYEQYF. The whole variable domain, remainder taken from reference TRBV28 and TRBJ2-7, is DVKVTQSSRYLVKRTGEKVFLECVQDMDHENMFWYRQDPGLGLRLIYFSYDVKMKEKGDIPEGYSVSREKKERFSLILESASTNQTSMYLCASSFGGSYEQYFGPGTRLTVT.

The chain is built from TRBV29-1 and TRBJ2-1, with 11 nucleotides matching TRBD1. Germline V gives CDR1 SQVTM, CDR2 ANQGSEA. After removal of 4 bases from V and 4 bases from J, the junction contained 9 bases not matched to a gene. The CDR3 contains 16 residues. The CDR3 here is CSVVDRGLRWYNEQFF. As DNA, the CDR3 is TGCAGCGTTGTGGACAGGGGGCTCCGATGGTACAATGAGCAGTTCTTC.

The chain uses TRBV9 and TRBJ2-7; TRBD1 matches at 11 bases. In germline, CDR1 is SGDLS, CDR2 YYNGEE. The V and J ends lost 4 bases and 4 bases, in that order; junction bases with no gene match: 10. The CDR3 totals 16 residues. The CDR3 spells CASSLGVGTGGYEQYF. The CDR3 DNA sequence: TGTGCCAGCAGCCTCGGTGTGGGGACAGGGGGGTACGAGCAGTACTTC.

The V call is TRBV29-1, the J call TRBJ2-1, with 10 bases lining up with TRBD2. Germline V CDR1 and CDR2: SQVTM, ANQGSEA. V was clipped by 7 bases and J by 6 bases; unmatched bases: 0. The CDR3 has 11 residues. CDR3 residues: CSGLAGNEQFF. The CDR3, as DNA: TGCAGCGGACTAGCGGGCAATGAGCAGTTCTTC.

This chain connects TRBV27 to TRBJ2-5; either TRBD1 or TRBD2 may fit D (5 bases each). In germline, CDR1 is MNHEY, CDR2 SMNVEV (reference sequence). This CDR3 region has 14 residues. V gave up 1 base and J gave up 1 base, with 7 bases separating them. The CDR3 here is CASSLWGSQETQYF. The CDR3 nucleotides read TGTGCCAGCAGTTTATGGGGGAGCCAAGAGACCCAGTACTTC.

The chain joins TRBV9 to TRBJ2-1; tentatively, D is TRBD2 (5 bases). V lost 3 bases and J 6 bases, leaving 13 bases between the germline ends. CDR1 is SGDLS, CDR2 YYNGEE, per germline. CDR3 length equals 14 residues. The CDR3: CASSDRGWGNEQFF. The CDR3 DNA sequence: TGTGCCAGCAGCGACCGAGGGTGGGGCAATGAGCAGTTCTTC. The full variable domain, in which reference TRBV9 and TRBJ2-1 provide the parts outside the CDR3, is DSGVTQTPKHLITATGQRVTLRCSPRSGDLSVYWYQQSLDQGLQFLIQYYNGEERAKGNILERFSAQQFPDLHSELNLSSLELGDSALYFCASSDRGWGNEQFFGPGTRLTVL.

The CDR3 DNA follows: TGTGCCAGCTACAGGGAACGCACTGAAGCTTTCTTT. Its translation: CASYRERTEAFF. The V and J genes are TRBV6-1 and TRBJ1-1, with D maybe TRBD1 (6 bases). The germline V gene has CDR1 MNHNS and CDR2 SASEGT. The V gene lost 8 bases and the J gene lost 4 bases, with 11 bases spanning the gap. The CDR3 is 12 amino acids.

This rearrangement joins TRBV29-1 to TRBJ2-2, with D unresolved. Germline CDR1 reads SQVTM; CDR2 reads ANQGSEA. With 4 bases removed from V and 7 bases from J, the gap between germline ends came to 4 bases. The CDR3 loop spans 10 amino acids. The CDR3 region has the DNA TGCAGCGTTGGTAGCGGGGAGCTGTTTTTT. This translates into CSVGSGELFF.

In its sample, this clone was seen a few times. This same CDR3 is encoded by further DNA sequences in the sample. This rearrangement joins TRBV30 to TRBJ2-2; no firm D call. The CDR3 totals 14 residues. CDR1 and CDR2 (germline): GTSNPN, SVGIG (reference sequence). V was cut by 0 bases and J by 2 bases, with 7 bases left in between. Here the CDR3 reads CAWSVGPNTGELFF. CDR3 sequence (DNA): TGTGCCTGGAGTGTTGGCCCTAACACCGGGGAGCTGTTTTTT.

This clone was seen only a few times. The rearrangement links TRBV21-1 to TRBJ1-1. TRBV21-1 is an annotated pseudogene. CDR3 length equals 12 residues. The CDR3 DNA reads TGTGCCAGCAGCAAACACTCGGCTGAAGCTTTCTTT. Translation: CASSKHSAEAFF.